This is a list of T cell receptor beta chains from one sample in a study of blood T cell repertoires in COVID-19. Produced via immunoSEQ multiplex PCR; TCRdb's table is partial and in-frame only. The sample includes approximately 280,000 clones, approximately 85% of them seen just once. The sequencing input was peripheral blood. These TCRs come from a man aged 50 to 59 with active or convalescent COVID-19. The CDR3 runs from the conserved cysteine through the conserved F or W. D genes are given only for firm matches. Clone size is shown for a subset of rows, as once, few, many or a class of expanded clone.

TRBV7-9,NA,once,TRBJ2-6,TGTGCCAGCAGCTTACGGACACGACCTACTGGGGCCAACGTCCTGACTTTC,CASSLRTRPTGANVLTF
TRBV6-5,NA,NA,TRBJ2-7,TGTGCCAGCAAGCAGGTAAACTCCTACGAGCAGTACTTC,CASKQVNSYEQYF
TRBV30,NA,once,TRBJ1-1,TGTGCCTGGGTCCAGGCTGATGAAGCTTTCTTT,CAWVQADEAFF
TRBV7-8,NA,NA,TRBJ2-6,TGTGCCAGCAGCCTGGACTCAACTGGGGCCAACGTCCTGACTTTC,CASSLDSTGANVLTF
TRBV28,NA,NA,TRBJ1-4,TGTGCCAGCACCTCAGGACAGTTACGGGCGGGACTGTTTTTT,CASTSGQLRAGLFF
TRBV19,TRBD1,once,TRBJ1-1,TGTGCCAGTAGACATCCTAGGGACAGCTTGTACACTGAAGCTTTCTTT,CASRHPRDSLYTEAFF
TRBV10-3,TRBD1,NA,TRBJ2-1,TGTGCCATCAGTGAGTTTGGACAGGGCTATTCCAATGAGCAGTTCTTC,CAISEFGQGYSNEQFF
TRBV30,NA,NA,TRBJ1-1,TGTGCCTGGACTGCCTCGGGGGGGAAAAGGGACACTGAAGCTTTCTTT,CAWTASGGKRDTEAFF
TRBV5-4,TRBD1,NA,TRBJ1-6,TGTGCCAGCAGCGGCGGGACAGAGTATAATTCACCCCTCCACTTT,CASSGGTEYNSPLHF
TRBV24-1,TRBD1,NA,TRBJ2-3,TGTGCCACCAGTGCCGCCGGGACAGGTAAATCAGATACGCAGTATTTT,CATSAAGTGKSDTQYF
TRBV5-1,TRBD2,NA,TRBJ2-1,TGCGCCAGCAGCTTGGGTGGCGGGGGGGCGACATACAATGAGCAGTTCTTC,CASSLGGGGATYNEQFF
TRBV4-2,NA,NA,TRBJ1-2,TGTGCCAGCAGCCAAAATACCGGGAGAACCTATGGCTACACCTTC,CASSQNTGRTYGYTF
TRBV7-9,NA,NA,TRBJ1-1,TGTGCCAGCAGCCAGATCCCAGGCACTGAAGCTTTCTTT,CASSQIPGTEAFF
TRBV6-1,TRBD1,NA,TRBJ2-7,TGTGCCAGCAGTGAAGCCGGGACAGCAACCTACGAGCAGTACTTC,CASSEAGTATYEQYF
TRBV12-3/TRBV12-4,NA,NA,TRBJ2-1,TGTGCCAGCAGTTTCTTCGGGTCGGGTGAGCAGTTCTTC,CASSFFGSGEQFF
TRBV6-1,TRBD1,NA,TRBJ2-5,TGTGCCAGCAGTGAAGCGGTAGGGACAGGGCGGGGGGAGACCCAGTACTTC,CASSEAVGTGRGETQYF
TRBV6-5,NA,few,TRBJ1-3,TGTGCCAGCAGGGGGCCAGGAAACACCATATATTTT,CASRGPGNTIYF
TRBV7-2,NA,few,TRBJ1-5,TGTGCCAGCAGCCTTGGACTGAACAATCAGCCCCAGCATTTT,CASSLGLNNQPQHF
TRBV28,TRBD1,NA,TRBJ2-7,TGTGCCAGCAGTCCTTCAGGGGGCCGGTACGAGCAGTACTTC,CASSPSGGRYEQYF
TRBV29-1,NA,NA,TRBJ1-1,TGCAGCGTTGAGGGGGGGAACGGGAACACTGAAGCTTTCTTT,CSVEGGNGNTEAFF
TRBV29-1,NA,few,TRBJ2-1,TGCAGCGTTGAAGAATGGACTACGGCGGGTTACAATGAGCAGTTCTTC,CSVEEWTTAGYNEQFF
TRBV12-3/TRBV12-4,NA,NA,TRBJ1-1,TGTGCCAGCAGTTTGGCGGTGAACACTGAAGCTTTCTTT,CASSLAVNTEAFF
TRBV5-4,NA,NA,TRBJ1-1,TGTGCCAGCAGCGGCAGGGTGGGGAACACTGAAGCTTTCTTT,CASSGRVGNTEAFF
TRBV27,NA,NA,TRBJ2-7,TGTGCCAGCAGTTTAGGCCCTGCCTACGAGCAGTACTTC,CASSLGPAYEQYF
TRBV7-9,TRBD1,NA,TRBJ2-7,TGTGCCAGCAGCGCGACAGGGGTTTCCTACGAGCAGTACTTC,CASSATGVSYEQYF
TRBV5-1,TRBD2,few,TRBJ2-7,TGCGCCAGCAGCGACGGACTAGCGGGAGAACCCTACGAGCAGTACTTC,CASSDGLAGEPYEQYF
TRBV11-2,TRBD2,NA,TRBJ2-3,TGTGCCAGCAGCTTACGGGAGGGATTAGATACGCAGTATTTT,CASSLREGLDTQYF
TRBV24-1,NA,once,TRBJ2-6,TGTGCCACCAGTGATCCGGGACAAAGGAGCTCTGGGGCCAACGTCCTGACTTTC,CATSDPGQRSSGANVLTF
TRBV3-1/TRBV3-2,TRBD1,few,TRBJ2-2,TGTGCCAGCAGCCGACAGGGGACGAACACCGGGGAGCTGTTTTTT,CASSRQGTNTGELFF
TRBV13,NA,once,TRBJ2-3,TGTGCCAGCAGCGCCGGGATTCGACGTCTAGATACGCAGTATTTT,CASSAGIRRLDTQYF
TRBV28,NA,NA,TRBJ1-1,TGTGCCAGCACCACATCCGTGAGGGAGTCAAGTAGGACTGAAGCTTTCTTT,CASTTSVRESSRTEAFF
TRBV29-1,TRBD2,NA,TRBJ2-7,TGCAGCGTTGAAGGTGAGACTAGCGGGAGGACGGGCTACGAGCAGTACTTC,CSVEGETSGRTGYEQYF
TRBV5-5,NA,few,TRBJ1-1,TGTGCCAGCAGCTTGTCAGGGCACACTGAAGCTTTCTTT,CASSLSGHTEAFF
TRBV7-2,NA,NA,TRBJ2-3,TGTGCCAGCAGCTTAGTTGGAGGGTATCCGCAGTATTTT,CASSLVGGYPQYF
TRBV19,TRBD1,few,TRBJ1-6,TGTGCCAGTAGTATCAGTCTGACAGGGAGCCACTCACCCCTCCACTTT,CASSISLTGSHSPLHF
TRBV27,TRBD2,once,TRBJ2-4,TGTGCCAGCAGTTTAGTACCTCCAGGACTAGCGGTCAGGCCGATAGAGTACTTC,CASSLVPPGLAVRPIEYF
TRBV20-1,TRBD1,few,TRBJ1-6,TGCAGTGCTAGTAACAGGGGCGAGTATAATTCACCCCTCCACTTT,CSASNRGEYNSPLHF
TRBV15,NA,once,TRBJ1-3,TGTGCCACCAGCAGCGGTCAGGGTGCAAACACCATATATTTT,CATSSGQGANTIYF
TRBV7-7,TRBD2,NA,TRBJ2-3,TGTGCCAGCAGCTACCGGACTAGCGGGAGGACAGATACGCAGTATTTT,CASSYRTSGRTDTQYF
TRBV7-3,TRBD2,once,TRBJ2-1,TGTGCCAGCAGCCGAGTAGGGCGGGAGGGTGAGCAGTTCTTC,CASSRVGREGEQFF
TRBV6-5,TRBD2,once,TRBJ2-1,TGTGCCAGCGGACTAGTCTCCTACAATGAGCAGTTCTTC,CASGLVSYNEQFF
TRBV7-8,TRBD1,NA,TRBJ1-4,TGTGCCAGCAGCTTAAGGGACAGGGAGTTTGAAAAACTGTTTTTT,CASSLRDREFEKLFF
TRBV19,TRBD1,NA,TRBJ2-3,TGTGCCAGTAGCCTGGGACAGGTAGGCACAGATACGCAGTATTTT,CASSLGQVGTDTQYF
TRBV12-3/TRBV12-4,NA,many,TRBJ2-7,TGTGCCAGCAGTTTTGGGGCATCCTACGAGCAGTACTTC,CASSFGASYEQYF
TRBV9,NA,NA,TRBJ1-1,TGTGCCAGCAGCGTGTTAGCGGGGAACACTGAAGCTTTCTTT,CASSVLAGNTEAFF
TRBV7-8,NA,NA,TRBJ1-2,TGTGCCAGCAGCTTAACGTACGCGGGGGGAAGCTATGGCTACACCTTC,CASSLTYAGGSYGYTF
TRBV28,NA,NA,TRBJ1-2,TGTGCCAGCAGTCGACCGAACAGGGTCTATGGCTACACCTTC,CASSRPNRVYGYTF
TRBV4-1,NA,NA,TRBJ1-1,TGCGCCAGCAGCCACCCTGGGGCCACTGAAGCTTTCTTT,CASSHPGATEAFF
TRBV18,NA,NA,TRBJ1-3,TGTGCCAGCTCACCAGTCGCGGGTGAGGACACCATATATTTT,CASSPVAGEDTIYF
TRBV7-7,NA,NA,TRBJ2-6,TGTGCTAGCAGCCCGACTAATACTGGGGCCAACGTCCTGACTTTC,CASSPTNTGANVLTF
TRBV24-1,NA,NA,TRBJ2-1,TGTGCCACCAGTGGTGGACAGAGGAGCTCCTACAATGAGCAGTTCTTC,CATSGGQRSSYNEQFF
TRBV7-6,TRBD1,once,TRBJ2-3,TGTGCCAGCAGCTTACAGTCCGGGGACAGGAGCACAGATACGCAGTATTTT,CASSLQSGDRSTDTQYF